This TCR beta chain derives from a study of graft-versus-host responses after intestinal transplantation. This clone appeared once. Antigen unknown. The method was immunoSEQ multiplex PCR; TCRdb's version includes in-frame clones alone and lacks a portion of them. Among 90,000 to 120,000 clones listed, about 91% were seen once. V lost 8 bases and J lost 3; bases outside the gene matches: 6. CDR3 length: 14 residues. Germline V lookup: CDR1 LNHDA, CDR2 SQIVND (reference sequence). This receptor was identified in a human donor who was the organ donor for an intestinal transplant. The rearrangement joins TRBV19 to TRBJ1-2, with 10 bases aligning to TRBD1. The sample was unstimulated CD4+ T cells sorted from spleen or lymph node cells, taken before transplant. The CDR3 protein is CASSDRGRDYGYTF. In DNA form, the CDR3 reads TGTGCCAGTTCCGACAGGGGGCGAGACTATGGCTACACCTTC.